This T cell receptor beta chain came from a study of regulatory T cells in long-lasting Graves disease. Study-wide results and limits: TRBV28, TRBJ1-2 and TRBJ2-5 were favored in persistent disease.

Noted time point: persistent/refractory GD, antithyroid drugs over 5 years with positive TRAb. TCR sequences were obtained from RNA taken from PBMCs. This CDR3 comprises 16 residues. The germline V and J ends were trimmed by 3 bases and 6 bases, with 23 bases remaining between them. From germline, CDR1 is DFQATT and CDR2 SNEGSKA (reference sequence). Both iRepertoire HTBI primers and Arm-PCR of CDR3 regions were used to build the TCR beta libraries. How the authors handled the data: The identification of approximately 62 TRBV and 14 TRBJ segments was made across samples. From the multiplex PCR reads, TCRdb called clonotypes with MiXCR, one entry per CDR3 protein. TCRdb's processing, not the authors' own work, is the source of the V and J calls. The sample includes 400,000 to 600,000 distinct CDR3 sequences, 20% to 25% of them seen just once. This clonotype has a count of ten or more. Its matching antigen is unknown.

This TCR came from a female donor with Graves disease. The starting material was peripheral blood mononuclear cells (PBMCs), obtained when the disease was refractory, from a patient treated with antithyroid drugs. This chain links TRBV20-1 with TRBJ1-2; D uncertain. CDR3 nucleotide sequence: TGCAGTGCTAGCCGGACGGACCCTCGCTCGTCCCATGGCTACACCTTC. Translated: CSASRTDPRSSHGYTF.